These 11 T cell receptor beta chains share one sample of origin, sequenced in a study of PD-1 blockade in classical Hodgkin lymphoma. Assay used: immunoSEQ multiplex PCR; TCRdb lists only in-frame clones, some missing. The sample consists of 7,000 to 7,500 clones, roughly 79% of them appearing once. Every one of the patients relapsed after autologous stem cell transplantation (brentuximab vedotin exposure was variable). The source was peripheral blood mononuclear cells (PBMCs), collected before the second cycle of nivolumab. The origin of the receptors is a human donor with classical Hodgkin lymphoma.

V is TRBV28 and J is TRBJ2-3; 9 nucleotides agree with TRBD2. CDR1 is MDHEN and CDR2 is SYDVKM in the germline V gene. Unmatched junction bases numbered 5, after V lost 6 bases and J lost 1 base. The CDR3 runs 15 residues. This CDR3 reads CASRIAGAGTDTQYF. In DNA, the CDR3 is TGTGCCAGCAGAATAGCGGGAGCGGGCACAGATACGCAGTATTTT.

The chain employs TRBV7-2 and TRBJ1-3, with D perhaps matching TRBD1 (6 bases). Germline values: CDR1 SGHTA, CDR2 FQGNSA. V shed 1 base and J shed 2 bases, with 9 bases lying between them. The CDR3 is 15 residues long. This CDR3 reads CASSLDGGPGNTIYF. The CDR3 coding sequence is TGTGCCAGCAGCTTAGATGGGGGGCCTGGAAACACCATATATTTT.

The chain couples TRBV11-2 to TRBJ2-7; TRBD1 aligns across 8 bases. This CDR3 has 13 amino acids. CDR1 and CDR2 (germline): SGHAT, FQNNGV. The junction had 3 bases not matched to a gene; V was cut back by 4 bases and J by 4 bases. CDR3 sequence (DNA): TGTGCCAGCAGCTACCGACAGGGGTACGAGCAGTACTTC. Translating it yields CASSYRQGYEQYF.

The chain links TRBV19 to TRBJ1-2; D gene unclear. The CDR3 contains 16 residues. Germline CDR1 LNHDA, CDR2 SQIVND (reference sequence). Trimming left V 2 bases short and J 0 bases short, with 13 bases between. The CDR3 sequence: CASSITAVNANYGYTF. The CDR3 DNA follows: TGTGCCAGTAGTATAACGGCAGTCAACGCTAACTATGGCTACACCTTC.

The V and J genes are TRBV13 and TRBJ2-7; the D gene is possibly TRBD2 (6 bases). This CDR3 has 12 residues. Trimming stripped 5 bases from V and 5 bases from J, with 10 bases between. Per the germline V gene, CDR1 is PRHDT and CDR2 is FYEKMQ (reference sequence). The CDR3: CASSTGVDEQYF. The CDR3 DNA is TGTGCCAGCAGCACGGGAGTCGACGAGCAGTACTTC.

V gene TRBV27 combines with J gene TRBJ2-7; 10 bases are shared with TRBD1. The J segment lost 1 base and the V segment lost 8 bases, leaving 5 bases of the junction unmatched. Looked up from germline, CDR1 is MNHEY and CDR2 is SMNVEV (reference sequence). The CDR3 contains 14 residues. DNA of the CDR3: TGTGCCAGCTGGGGGACAGGGGCGTCCTACGAGCAGTACTTC. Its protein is CASWGTGASYEQYF.

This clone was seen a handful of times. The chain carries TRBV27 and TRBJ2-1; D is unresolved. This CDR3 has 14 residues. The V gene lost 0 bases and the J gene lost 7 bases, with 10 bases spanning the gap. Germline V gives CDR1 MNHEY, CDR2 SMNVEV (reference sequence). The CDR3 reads CASSLSVGPNEQFF. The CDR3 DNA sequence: TGTGCCAGCAGTTTATCGGTTGGCCCAAATGAGCAGTTCTTC.

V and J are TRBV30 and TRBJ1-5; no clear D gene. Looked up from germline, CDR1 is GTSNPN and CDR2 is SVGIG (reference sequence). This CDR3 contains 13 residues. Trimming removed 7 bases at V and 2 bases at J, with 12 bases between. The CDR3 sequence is CAYKDGGNQPQHF. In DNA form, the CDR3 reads TGTGCCTACAAGGACGGGGGCAATCAGCCCCAGCATTTT. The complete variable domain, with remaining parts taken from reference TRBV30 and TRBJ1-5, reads SQTIHQWPATLVQPVGSPLSLECTVEGTSNPNLYWYRQAAGRGLQLLFYSVGIGQISSEVPQNLSASRPQDRQFILSSKKLLLSDSGFYLCAYKDGGNQPQHFGDGTRLSIL.

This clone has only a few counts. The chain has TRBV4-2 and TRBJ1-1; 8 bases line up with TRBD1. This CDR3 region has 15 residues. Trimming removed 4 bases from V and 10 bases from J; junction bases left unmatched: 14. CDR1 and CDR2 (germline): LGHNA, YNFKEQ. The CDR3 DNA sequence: TGTGCCAGCAGCCCCCAGACAGGGGCCAACCTCGGAGCTTTCTTT. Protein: CASSPQTGANLGAFF.

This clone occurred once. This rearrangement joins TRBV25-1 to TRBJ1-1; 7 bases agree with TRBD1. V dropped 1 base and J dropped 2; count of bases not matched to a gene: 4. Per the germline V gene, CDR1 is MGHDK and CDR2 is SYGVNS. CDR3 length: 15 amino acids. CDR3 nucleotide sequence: TGTGCCAGCAGTGAATGGACAGGAGCAAACACTGAAGCTTTCTTT. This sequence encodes CASSEWTGANTEAFF. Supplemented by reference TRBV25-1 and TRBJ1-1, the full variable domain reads EADIYQTPRYLVIGTGKKITLECSQTMGHDKMYWYQQDPGMELHLIHYSYGVNSTEKGDLSSESTVSRIRTEHFPLTLESARPSHTSQYLCASSEWTGANTEAFFGQGTRLTVV.

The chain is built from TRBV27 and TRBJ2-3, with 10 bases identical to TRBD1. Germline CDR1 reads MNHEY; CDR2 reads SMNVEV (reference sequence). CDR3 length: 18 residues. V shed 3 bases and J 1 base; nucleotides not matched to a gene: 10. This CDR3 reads CASSFMAWGTGGTDTQYF. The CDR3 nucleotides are TGTGCCAGCAGTTTCATGGCGTGGGGGACAGGGGGCACAGATACGCAGTATTTT.